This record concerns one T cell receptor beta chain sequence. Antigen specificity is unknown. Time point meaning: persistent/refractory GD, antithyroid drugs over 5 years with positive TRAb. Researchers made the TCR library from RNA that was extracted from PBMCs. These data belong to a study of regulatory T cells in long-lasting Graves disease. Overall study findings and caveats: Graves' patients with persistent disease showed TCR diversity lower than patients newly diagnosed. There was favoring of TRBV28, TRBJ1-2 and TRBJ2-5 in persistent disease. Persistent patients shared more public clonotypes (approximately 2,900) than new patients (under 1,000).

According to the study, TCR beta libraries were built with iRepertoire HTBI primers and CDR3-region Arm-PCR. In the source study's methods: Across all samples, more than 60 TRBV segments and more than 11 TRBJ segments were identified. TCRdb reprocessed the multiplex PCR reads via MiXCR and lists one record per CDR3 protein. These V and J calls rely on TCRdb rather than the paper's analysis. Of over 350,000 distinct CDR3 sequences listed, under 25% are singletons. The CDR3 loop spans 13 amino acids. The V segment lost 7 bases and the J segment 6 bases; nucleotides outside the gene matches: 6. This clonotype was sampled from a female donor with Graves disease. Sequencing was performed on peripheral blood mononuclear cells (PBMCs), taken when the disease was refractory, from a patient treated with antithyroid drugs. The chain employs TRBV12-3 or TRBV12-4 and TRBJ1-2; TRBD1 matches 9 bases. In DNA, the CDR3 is TGTGCCAGCAAACCTTGGACAGGGGATGGCTACACCTTC. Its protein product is CASKPWTGDGYTF.